These T cell receptor beta chains were read from a single sample in a study of blood T cell repertoires in COVID-19. Profiling relied on immunoSEQ multiplex PCR, and the TCRdb table lists in-frame clones only, not all of them. The table has around 240,000 clones, just under 90% seen once; the top ten hold just over 0.85%. Sequencing was done on a sample of PBMCs or T cells enriched from blood (not recorded which). The receptor source for this set is a man in his fifties or sixties who had been exposed to COVID-19. Both conserved end residues are part of each CDR3. A D gene is named only where the DNA matches it firmly. Rows may omit the clone size; those that give it use once, few, many or a size class.

d_call	v_call	clone_size	j_call	cdr3_nt	cdr3_aa
TRBD2	TRBV19	-	TRBJ2-1	TGTGCCAGTAGTCTTAAGTGGGGACTAGCGAGACCACAGTTCTTC	CASSLKWGLARPQFF
TRBD2	TRBV11-3	-	TRBJ2-2	TGTGCCAGCAGCTCACGACTAGCGGGCACCGGGGAGCTGTTTTTT	CASSSRLAGTGELFF
-	TRBV3-1/TRBV3-2	-	TRBJ2-2	TGTGCCAGCGGGCCTCAGAACACCGGGGAGCTGTTTTTT	CASGPQNTGELFF
TRBD2	TRBV7-9	-	TRBJ2-3	TGTGCCAGCAGGACTAGCGATCGCAGCACAGATACGCAGTATTTT	CASRTSDRSTDTQYF
-	TRBV7-3	-	TRBJ1-2	TGTGCCAGCAGCTTAACGTCGGGATATGGCTACACCTTC	CASSLTSGYGYTF
-	TRBV4-1	-	TRBJ1-2	TGCGCCAGCAGCCAGCCAGGGATGGGCTATGGCTACACCTTC	CASSQPGMGYGYTF
-	TRBV19	once	TRBJ2-1	TGTGCCAGTAGTTGGCAGGGTGGAGACAATGAGCAGTTCTTC	CASSWQGGDNEQFF
-	TRBV4-1	-	TRBJ1-1	TGCGCCAGCAGCCAAGAATTGCACAGAGAAGCTTTCTTT	CASSQELHREAFF
-	TRBV11-2	-	TRBJ2-1	TGTGCCAGCAGCTTAGTGGTTGCGAGCTCCTACAATGAGCAGTTCTTC	CASSLVVASSYNEQFF
-	TRBV5-1	-	TRBJ1-6	TGCGCCAGCAGCTTGGGACAGTTGAATTCACCCCTCCACTTT	CASSLGQLNSPLHF